This T cell receptor beta chain was recovered during a study of T cells in women clearing cervical HPV infection. Generated by immunoSEQ multiplex PCR, the TCRdb table keeps only in-frame clones and is missing some. This repertoire includes under 20,000 clones. V lost 7 bases and J lost 3, with 16 bases in between. The CDR3 has 14 amino acids. Details on this clone: The CDR3 is cut off 3 residues early in the read; its end comes from the germline J gene.

V is TRBV12-3 or TRBV12-4 and J is TRBJ2-7, with D tentatively TRBD1 (5 bases). The TCR sequence derives from a woman between 18 and 70 years old with a cervical HPV16 infection that either progressed to CIN3+ or cleared (not recorded which). The sequenced sample consisted of blood buffy coat. The part of the CDR3 DNA that was read is TGTGCCAGCACCACACCCGGCACAGGCTACGAG. The encoded protein is CASTTPGTGYE. The whole CDR3 is CASTTPGTGYEQYF.